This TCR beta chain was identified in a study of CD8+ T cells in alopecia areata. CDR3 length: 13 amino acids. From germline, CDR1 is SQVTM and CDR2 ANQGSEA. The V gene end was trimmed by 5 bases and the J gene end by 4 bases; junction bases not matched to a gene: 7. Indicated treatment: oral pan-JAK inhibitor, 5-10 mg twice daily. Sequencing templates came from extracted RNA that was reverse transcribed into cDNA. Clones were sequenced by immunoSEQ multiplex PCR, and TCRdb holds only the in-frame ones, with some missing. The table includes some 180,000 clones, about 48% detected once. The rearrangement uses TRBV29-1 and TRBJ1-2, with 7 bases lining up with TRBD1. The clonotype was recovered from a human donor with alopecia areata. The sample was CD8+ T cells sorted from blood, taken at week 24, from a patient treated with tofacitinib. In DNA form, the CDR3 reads TGCAGCGTTCCCAGACAGGGAGGCTATGGCTACACCTTC. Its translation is CSVPRQGGYGYTF.